The source of this T cell receptor beta chain is a study of blood T cell repertoires in COVID-19. The wider study: Acute-phase and convalescent COVID-19 samples originated in the United States, Italy and Spain. From T cells, B-cell-depleted T cells, or PBMCs came the material, which was cDNA or gDNA.

Sequencing used immunoSEQ multiplex PCR; TCRdb keeps in-frame clones, though not all of them. The data hold about 63,000 clones, with about 89% observed a single time. With V trimmed by 5 bases and J by 3 bases, 7 bases remained unmatched. CDR1 is SGHNT, CDR2 YYREEE, per germline (reference sequence). The CDR3 is made up of 15 amino acids. This TCR derives from a man between 45 and 60 years old with active COVID-19. The chain uses TRBV5-4 and TRBJ2-3; TRBD2 matches 9 bases. The sample taken for sequencing was peripheral blood. The CDR3 region has the DNA TGTGCCAGCAGGTTTTGGCGGGAGGGGACAGATACGCAGTATTTT. Translated, it gives CASRFWREGTDTQYF.